The clone carrying this T cell receptor (beta chain) turned up a few times. The antigen remains undetermined. As the method for making TCR beta libraries, quantitative 5'-RACE with molecular barcodes was used. TCRdb reprocessed the 5' RACE reads with MiXCR, giving one entry per CDR3 protein. The data hold around 250,000 distinct CDR3 sequences, with around 32% observed a single time. V dropped 1 base and J dropped 3 bases, with 7 bases sitting between them. This CDR3 spans 14 amino acids. This sample stems from a study of CD8 T cells in ankylosing spondylitis. Study-wide results and limits: Enrichment of disease-linked clones was reportedly significant in matched ankylosing spondylitis synovial fluid. Reactive arthritis synovial fluid and blood previously showed some of these motif variants. For ankylosing spondylitis blood, a TCR beta motif of fewer than 10 highly homologous variants appeared characteristic.

The origin of this receptor is a male donor with ankylosing spondylitis or in good health (not recorded which). Sequenced material: blood, either unsorted or a sorted T cell fraction (not recorded which). The chain joins TRBV12-3 or TRBV12-4 to TRBJ1-5, with D unclear. The CDR3 DNA sequence: TGTGCCAGCAGTTTAGGGAGATCCAATCAGCCCCAGCATTTT. This codes for CASSLGRSNQPQHF.